This T cell receptor (beta chain) came from a study of breast tumors, draining lymph nodes, adjacent tissues. Study-wide results and limits: Findings are consistent with lymph node origin and intratumoral expansion of most tumor T cells. Luminal-like breast cancer showed significantly greater tumor-nontumor repertoire similarity than basal-like breast cancer did. Tumors had less TCR diversity than lymph nodes, more than nontumor tissue.

A word on this clonotype: Its specificity is unknown.

The germline V gene has CDR1 MNHNY and CDR2 SVGAGI (reference sequence). The CDR3 spans 14 residues. J gave up 5 bases and V 7 bases, and 10 bases lay outside the gene matches. TCRdb independently ran MiXCR on the multiplex PCR reads; one entry per CDR3 protein. The table includes approximately 40,000 distinct CDR3 sequences, 36% detected once. Specimen: breast tumor tissue. The receptor was derived from a female donor with breast cancer. Some clones in this sample may be carry-over from other donors' samples. This chain uses TRBV6-6 with TRBJ2-7; 8 bases agree with TRBD1. The CDR3 bases are TGTGCCAGCACCTACCCCAGGGGGCGGGACGAGCAGTACTTC. Translation gives CASTYPRGRDEQYF.